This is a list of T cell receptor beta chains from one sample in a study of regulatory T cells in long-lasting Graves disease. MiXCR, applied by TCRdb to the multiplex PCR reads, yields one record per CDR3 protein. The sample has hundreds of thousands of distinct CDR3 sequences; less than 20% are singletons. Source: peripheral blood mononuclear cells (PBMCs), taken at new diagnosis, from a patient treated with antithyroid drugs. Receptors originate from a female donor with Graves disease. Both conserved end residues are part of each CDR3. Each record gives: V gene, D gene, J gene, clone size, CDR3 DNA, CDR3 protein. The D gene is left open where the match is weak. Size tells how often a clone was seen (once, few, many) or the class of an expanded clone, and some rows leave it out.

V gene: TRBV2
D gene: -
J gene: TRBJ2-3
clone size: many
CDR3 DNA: TGTGCCAGCAACAGGTCCCCTAGCACAGATACGCAGTATTTT
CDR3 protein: CASNRSPSTDTQYF

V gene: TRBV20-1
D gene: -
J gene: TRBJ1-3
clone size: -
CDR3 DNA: TGCAGTGCTAGAGATCCCTCGGTGTCCTACTCTGGAAACACCATATATTTT
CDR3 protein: CSARDPSVSYSGNTIYF

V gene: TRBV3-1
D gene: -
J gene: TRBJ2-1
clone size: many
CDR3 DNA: TGTGCCAGCCAGAAGGACTTGAGGGGTGAGCAGTTCTTC
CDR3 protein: CASQKDLRGEQFF

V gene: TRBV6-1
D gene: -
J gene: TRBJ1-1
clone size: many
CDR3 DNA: TGTGCCAGCACTCCCCGGCAGTTGAACACTGAAGCTTTCTTT
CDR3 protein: CASTPRQLNTEAFF

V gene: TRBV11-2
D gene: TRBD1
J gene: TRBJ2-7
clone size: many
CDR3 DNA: TGTGCCAGCAGCTTTGGACAGGGGACCTACGAGCAGTACTTC
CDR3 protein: CASSFGQGTYEQYF

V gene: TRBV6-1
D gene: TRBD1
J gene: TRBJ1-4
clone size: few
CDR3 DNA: TGTGCCAGCAGGTCACACTGGGGGGACAGAGGTGAAAAACTGTTTTTT
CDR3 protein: CASRSHWGDRGEKLFF

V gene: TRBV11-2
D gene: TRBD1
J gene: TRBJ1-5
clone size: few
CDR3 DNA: TGTGCCAGCAGCGGACAGGGGGGTTTGAATCAGCCCCAGCATTTT
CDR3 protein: CASSGQGGLNQPQHF

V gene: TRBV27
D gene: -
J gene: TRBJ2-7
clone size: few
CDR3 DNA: TGTGCCAGCAGGGGGTCAATGGCCTACGAGCAGTACTTC
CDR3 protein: CASRGSMAYEQYF

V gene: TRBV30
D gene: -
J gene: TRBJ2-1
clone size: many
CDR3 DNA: TGTGCCTGGAGCGGCCGAAGGGGGGGTGAGCAGTTCTTC
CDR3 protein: CAWSGRRGGEQFF

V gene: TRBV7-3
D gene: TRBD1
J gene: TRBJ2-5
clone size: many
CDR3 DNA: TGTGCCAGCAGCCCCGGACAGGGGATGGGGGAGACCCAGTACTTC
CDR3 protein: CASSPGQGMGETQYF

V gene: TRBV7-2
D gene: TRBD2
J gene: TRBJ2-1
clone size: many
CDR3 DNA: TGTGCCAGCAGCGCCTCCTGGGGTCTAGCGGGACCCAATGAGCAGTTCTTC
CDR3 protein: CASSASWGLAGPNEQFF

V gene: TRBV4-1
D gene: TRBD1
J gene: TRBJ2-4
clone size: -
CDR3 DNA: TGCGCCAGCAGCCAAACACTACAGGGGATAGCCAAAAACATTCAGTACTTC
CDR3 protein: CASSQTLQGIAKNIQYF

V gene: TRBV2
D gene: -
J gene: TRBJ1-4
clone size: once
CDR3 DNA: TGTGCCAGCAGGGAAGGACAGCTGGATGGTGAAAAACTGTTTTTT
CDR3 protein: CASREGQLDGEKLFF

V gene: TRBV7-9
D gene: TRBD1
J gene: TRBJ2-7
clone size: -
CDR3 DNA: TGTGCCAGCAGCTCAACCGGGACAGGGGGCAAGAGGGACTCCTACGAGCAGTACTTC
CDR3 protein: CASSSTGTGGKRDSYEQYF

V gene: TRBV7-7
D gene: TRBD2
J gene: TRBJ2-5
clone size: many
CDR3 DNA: TGTGCTAGCAGCCCGGGACTAGCGGGAGGGCCGGGGTACTTC
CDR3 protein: CASSPGLAGGPGYF

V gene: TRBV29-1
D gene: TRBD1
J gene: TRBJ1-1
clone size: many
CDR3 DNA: TGCAGCGTTGGGGGACAGCCGACATTTGAAGCTTTCTTT
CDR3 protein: CSVGGQPTFEAFF

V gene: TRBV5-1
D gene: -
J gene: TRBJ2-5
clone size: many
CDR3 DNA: TGTGCCAGCAGCTTGGAGGGGCAAGAGACCCAGTACTTC
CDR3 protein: CASSLEGQETQYF

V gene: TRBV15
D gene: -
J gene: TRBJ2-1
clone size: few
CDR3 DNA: TGTGCCACCAGCAGAGTAGTAGCGGAGTACAATGAGCAGTTCTTC
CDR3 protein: CATSRVVAEYNEQFF

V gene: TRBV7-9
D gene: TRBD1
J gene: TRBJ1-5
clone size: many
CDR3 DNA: TGTGCCAGCAGCTCCGACCCACGGGGACAGGGGTCCAATCAGCCCCAGCATTTT
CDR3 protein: CASSSDPRGQGSNQPQHF

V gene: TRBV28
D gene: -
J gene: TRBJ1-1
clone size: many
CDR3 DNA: TGTGCCAGCAGTTTATGCTGCCGGCTGAACACTGAAGCTTTCTTT
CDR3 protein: CASSLCCRLNTEAFF

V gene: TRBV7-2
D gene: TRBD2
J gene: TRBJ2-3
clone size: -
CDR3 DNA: TGTGCCAGCAGCTTAGTCTTAGCGGGAGGGCGTCCCACCGGGGATACGCAGTATTTT
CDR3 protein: CASSLVLAGGRPTGDTQYF

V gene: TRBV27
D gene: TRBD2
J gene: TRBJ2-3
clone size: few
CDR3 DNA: TGTGCCAGCAGTTTATCCGGACTAGCGGGAGGGGATACGCAGTATTTT
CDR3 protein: CASSLSGLAGGDTQYF

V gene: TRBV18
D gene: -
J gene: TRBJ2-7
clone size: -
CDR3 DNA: TGTGCCAGCTCACCACGACGCGGCTCCTACGAGCAGTACTTC
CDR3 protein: CASSPRRGSYEQYF

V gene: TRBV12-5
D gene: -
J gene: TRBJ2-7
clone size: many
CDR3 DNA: TGTGCTAGTGGACAGGGAGGCGTCTACGAGCAGTACTTC
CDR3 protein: CASGQGGVYEQYF

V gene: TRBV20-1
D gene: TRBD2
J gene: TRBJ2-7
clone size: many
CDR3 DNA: TGCAGTGCTATACGCGGGAGCGGCGACGAGCAGTACTTC
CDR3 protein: CSAIRGSGDEQYF

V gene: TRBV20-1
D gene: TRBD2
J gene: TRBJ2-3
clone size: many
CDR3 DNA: TGCAGTGCTTATTCTAGCGGGAGATCAGATACGCAGTATTTT
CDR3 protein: CSAYSSGRSDTQYF

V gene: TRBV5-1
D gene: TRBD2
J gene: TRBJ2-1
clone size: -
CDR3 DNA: TGCGCAGCAGGTTGGCGGGGGAGCTCCTACAATGAGCAGTTCTTC
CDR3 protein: CAAGWRGSSYNEQFF

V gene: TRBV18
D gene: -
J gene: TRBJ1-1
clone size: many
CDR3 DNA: TGTGCCAGCTCACCACGCCAGGATGAAGCTTTCTTT
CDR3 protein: CASSPRQDEAFF

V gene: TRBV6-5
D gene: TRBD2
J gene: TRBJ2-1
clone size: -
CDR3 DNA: TGTGCCAGCAGTTACGGGAGGGAGTACAATGAGCAGTTCTTC
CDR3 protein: CASSYGREYNEQFF

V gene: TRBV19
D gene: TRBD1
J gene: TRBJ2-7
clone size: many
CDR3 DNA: TGTGCCAGTAGTCCCGCCGGGACAGGGGGCTCCTACGAGCAGTACTTC
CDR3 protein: CASSPAGTGGSYEQYF

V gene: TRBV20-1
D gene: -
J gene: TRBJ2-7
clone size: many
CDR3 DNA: TGCAGTGCGCCATATCGTGGGAGTTGGTACGAGCAGTACTTC
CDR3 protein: CSAPYRGSWYEQYF

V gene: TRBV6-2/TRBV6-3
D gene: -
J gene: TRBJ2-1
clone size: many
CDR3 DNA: TGTGCCAGCAGTTACTCACCAGCGCAGTCCTACAATGAGCAGTTCTTC
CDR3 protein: CASSYSPAQSYNEQFF

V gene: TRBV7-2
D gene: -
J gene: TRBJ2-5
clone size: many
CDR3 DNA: TGTGCCAGCAGCTTGGGTATCACGGACGGTGGCCAAGAGACCCAGTACTTC
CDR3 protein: CASSLGITDGGQETQYF

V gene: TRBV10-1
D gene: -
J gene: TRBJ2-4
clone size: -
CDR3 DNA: TGCGCCAGCAGTGAGTCCACAGCCAACGTTCAGTACTTC
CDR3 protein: CASSESTANVQYF

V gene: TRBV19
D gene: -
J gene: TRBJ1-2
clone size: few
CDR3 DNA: TGTGCCAGTAGTAGTAGTCCGGGACGTCATTACTCCTTC
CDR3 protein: CASSSSPGRHYSF

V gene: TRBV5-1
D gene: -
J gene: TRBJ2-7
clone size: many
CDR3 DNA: TGCGCCAGCAGCTCGGGAAGACAGTCAAGCTCCTACGAGCAGTACTTC
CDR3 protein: CASSSGRQSSSYEQYF